Listed below are T cell receptor beta chains from one sample, sequenced in a study of blood T cells in healthy people across ages. TCRdb independently ran MiXCR on the 5' RACE reads; one entry per CDR3 protein. The top ten clones hold roughly 3.9% of a sample with 600,000 to 800,000 distinct CDR3 sequences, roughly 21% of them seen once. The sequenced sample was blood. These TCRs come from a man in his 70s in good health. Each CDR3 is given with its conserved first and last residue. The order of the fields is D gene, V gene, J gene, clone size, CDR3 protein, CDR3 DNA. The D gene is left open where the match is weak. The size entry is marked missing in some rows and otherwise reads once, few, many or a size class.

D: TRBD2; V: TRBV3-1; J: TRBJ2-3; size: few; CDR3: CASRLTSGTQYF; DNA: TGTGCCAGCAGACTGACTAGCGGAACGCAGTATTTT
D: .; V: TRBV10-3; J: TRBJ2-4; size: many; CDR3: CAISSQGGIQYF; DNA: TGTGCCATCAGTAGCCAAGGGGGCATTCAGTACTTC
D: .; V: TRBV24-1; J: TRBJ2-3; size: few; CDR3: CATSNQVTDTQYF; DNA: TGTGCCACCAGCAACCAAGTGACAGATACGCAGTATTTT
D: .; V: TRBV12-3/TRBV12-4; J: TRBJ2-6; size: many; CDR3: CASSWDGQAMANVLTF; DNA: TGTGCCAGCAGTTGGGACGGACAAGCTATGGCCAACGTCCTGACTTTC
D: .; V: TRBV20-1; J: TRBJ2-1; size: many; CDR3: CSASRTDNEQFF; DNA: TGCAGTGCTAGTCGTACCGACAATGAGCAGTTCTTC
D: TRBD2; V: TRBV25-1; J: TRBJ2-3; size: few; CDR3: CASSEWGREGRDTQYF; DNA: TGTGCCAGCAGTGAATGGGGCCGGGAGGGCCGCGATACGCAGTATTTT
D: .; V: TRBV28; J: TRBJ2-1; size: .; CDR3: CASSFDLRNEQFF; DNA: TGTGCCAGCAGTTTCGACCTCAGGAATGAGCAGTTCTTC
D: TRBD2; V: TRBV5-5; J: TRBJ2-2; size: .; CDR3: CASRSGLDTLTGELFF; DNA: TGTGCCAGCAGGTCGGGACTAGATACTCTGACCGGGGAGCTGTTTTTT
D: TRBD2; V: TRBV20-1; J: TRBJ2-4; size: .; CDR3: CSATVGREAKNIQYF; DNA: TGCAGTGCCACGGTCGGGAGGGAGGCCAAAAACATTCAGTACTTC
D: .; V: TRBV6-1; J: TRBJ1-2; size: .; CDR3: CASSEAGVGYTF; DNA: TGTGCCAGCAGTGAAGCAGGGGTTGGCTACACCTTC
D: .; V: TRBV20-1; J: TRBJ2-5; size: .; CDR3: CSARDPRDRETQYF; DNA: TGCAGTGCTAGAGATCCGCGGGACAGAGAGACCCAGTACTTC
D: .; V: TRBV18; J: TRBJ2-5; size: .; CDR3: CASSPRTVQREETQYF; DNA: TGTGCCAGCTCACCAAGGACAGTCCAACGGGAAGAGACCCAGTACTTC
D: .; V: TRBV29-1; J: TRBJ2-7; size: .; CDR3: CSVNGGYEQYF; DNA: TGCAGCGTCAACGGAGGGTACGAGCAGTACTTC
D: .; V: TRBV7-3; J: TRBJ2-3; size: .; CDR3: CASSQGGWTDTQYF; DNA: TGTGCCAGCAGCCAAGGGGGTTGGACAGATACGCAGTATTTT
D: .; V: TRBV20-1; J: TRBJ1-6; size: many; CDR3: CSARDRGSPLHF; DNA: TGCAGTGCTAGAGATCGAGGTTCACCCCTCCACTTT
D: TRBD2; V: TRBV29-1; J: TRBJ2-1; size: many; CDR3: CSVYITSGRREQFF; DNA: TGCAGCGTTTATATCACTAGCGGGAGGAGAGAGCAGTTCTTC
D: .; V: TRBV27; J: TRBJ2-1; size: .; CDR3: CASSLIGGEQFF; DNA: TGTGCCAGCAGTTTAATCGGCGGTGAGCAGTTCTTC
D: TRBD1; V: TRBV5-6; J: TRBJ1-1; size: many; CDR3: CASSFGTGLSTEAFF; DNA: TGTGCCAGCAGCTTCGGGACAGGACTGAGCACTGAAGCTTTCTTT
D: .; V: TRBV5-1; J: TRBJ1-6; size: .; CDR3: CASSLEGLGNSPLHF; DNA: TGCGCCAGCAGCTTGGAGGGTCTGGGGAATTCACCCCTCCACTTT
D: TRBD1; V: TRBV20-1; J: TRBJ1-1; size: .; CDR3: CSANTGAEAFF; DNA: TGCAGTGCAAACACAGGGGCTGAAGCTTTCTTT
D: .; V: TRBV28; J: TRBJ1-1; size: .; CDR3: CASKGRAINTEAFF; DNA: TGTGCCAGCAAAGGCAGGGCGATAAACACTGAAGCTTTCTTT
D: TRBD2; V: TRBV7-2; J: TRBJ2-7; size: .; CDR3: CASSYGTSPSREQYF; DNA: TGTGCCAGCAGCTACGGGACTAGCCCCAGCCGCGAGCAGTACTTC
D: .; V: TRBV6-5; J: TRBJ1-5; size: few; CDR3: CASSPRVGRQPQHF; DNA: TGTGCCAGCAGCCCGCGAGTGGGAAGGCAGCCCCAGCATTTT
D: TRBD1; V: TRBV7-2; J: TRBJ2-7; size: few; CDR3: CASSFLWDREYEQYF; DNA: TGTGCCAGCAGCTTCTTATGGGACAGGGAATACGAGCAGTACTTC
D: TRBD2; V: TRBV20-1; J: TRBJ2-5; size: .; CDR3: CSARDRGLAVRQETQYF; DNA: TGCAGTGCTAGAGATAGGGGACTAGCGGTCCGCCAAGAGACCCAGTACTTC
D: TRBD1; V: TRBV7-9; J: TRBJ2-4; size: few; CDR3: CASSPRTGEGAKNIQYF; DNA: TGTGCCAGCAGCCCCCGGACAGGGGAGGGGGCCAAAAACATTCAGTACTTC
D: TRBD1; V: TRBV20-1; J: TRBJ2-7; size: few; CDR3: CSARAAGGPGEQYF; DNA: TGCAGTGCTAGAGCAGCAGGGGGTCCCGGCGAGCAGTACTTC
D: .; V: TRBV21-1; J: TRBJ2-5; size: .; CDR3: CASSKVWQDGGETQYF; DNA: TGTGCCAGCAGCAAAGTATGGCAGGACGGCGGAGAGACCCAGTACTTC
D: TRBD2; V: TRBV29-1; J: TRBJ2-1; size: .; CDR3: CSVAPAGGQNEQFF; DNA: TGCAGCGTTGCCCCAGCGGGGGGGCAGAATGAGCAGTTCTTC
D: .; V: TRBV3-1; J: TRBJ2-1; size: .; CDR3: CASSQYGSLEQFF; DNA: TGTGCCAGCAGCCAATACGGGAGTCTTGAGCAGTTCTTC
D: TRBD1; V: TRBV2; J: TRBJ1-2; size: .; CDR3: CASSWQGVSNYGYTF; DNA: TGTGCCAGCAGTTGGCAGGGGGTTTCTAACTATGGCTACACCTTC
D: TRBD2; V: TRBV7-9; J: TRBJ2-1; size: few; CDR3: CASSSLGGSLSNEQFF; DNA: TGTGCCAGCAGCTCCCTCGGCGGGAGTCTTTCCAATGAGCAGTTCTTC
D: TRBD1; V: TRBV27; J: TRBJ1-4; size: few; CDR3: CASSRDRAQRGNEKLFF; DNA: TGTGCCAGCAGCAGGGACAGGGCTCAGCGGGGTAACGAAAAACTGTTTTTT
D: TRBD1; V: TRBV3-1; J: TRBJ1-5; size: few; CDR3: CASSSSGTGVNQPQHF; DNA: TGTGCCAGCAGCTCATCCGGGACAGGGGTCAATCAGCCCCAGCATTTT
D: .; V: TRBV12-3/TRBV12-4; J: TRBJ1-5; size: many; CDR3: CASSVDRPNQPQHF; DNA: TGTGCCAGCAGCGTCGACAGGCCAAATCAGCCCCAGCATTTT
D: .; V: TRBV10-3; J: TRBJ2-2; size: few; CDR3: CAISVDGSGIGELFF; DNA: TGTGCCATCAGTGTGGACGGGAGTGGGATCGGGGAGCTGTTTTTT
D: .; V: TRBV28; J: TRBJ2-1; size: .; CDR3: CASSATYNEQFF; DNA: TGTGCCAGCAGTGCCACCTACAATGAGCAGTTCTTC
D: TRBD2; V: TRBV20-1; J: TRBJ2-1; size: .; CDR3: CSAGTSGTFSYNEQFF; DNA: TGCAGTGCCGGGACTAGCGGAACCTTCTCCTACAATGAGCAGTTCTTC
D: TRBD1; V: TRBV5-1; J: TRBJ1-6; size: .; CDR3: CASSLDRDRGHSYNSPLHF; DNA: TGCGCCAGCAGCTTGGACCGGGACAGGGGACACTCCTATAATTCACCCCTCCACTTT
D: .; V: TRBV12-3/TRBV12-4; J: TRBJ2-7; size: few; CDR3: CASSTGVASYEQYF; DNA: TGTGCCAGCAGCACCGGGGTCGCATCCTACGAGCAGTACTTC
D: .; V: TRBV12-3/TRBV12-4; J: TRBJ2-7; size: .; CDR3: CASSFGGDSYEQYF; DNA: TGTGCCAGCAGTTTTGGCGGGGACTCCTACGAGCAGTACTTC
D: .; V: TRBV12-3/TRBV12-4; J: TRBJ2-7; size: .; CDR3: CASSFRVRSYEQYF; DNA: TGCGCCAGCAGTTTTCGCGTGCGGTCCTACGAGCAGTACTTC
D: .; V: TRBV3-1; J: TRBJ2-7; size: .; CDR3: CASSQVQGDEQYF; DNA: TGTGCCAGCAGCCAAGTTCAGGGAGACGAGCAGTACTTC
D: TRBD1; V: TRBV7-9; J: TRBJ2-1; size: few; CDR3: CASRLQGGSYNEQFF; DNA: TGTGCCAGCAGACTACAGGGGGGTTCCTACAATGAGCAGTTCTTC
D: TRBD1; V: TRBV5-1; J: TRBJ2-5; size: .; CDR3: CASSMTGNYERYF; DNA: TGCGCCAGCAGTATGACAGGGAATTACGAGCGGTACTTC
D: TRBD1; V: TRBV20-1; J: TRBJ1-4; size: .; CDR3: CSARQGGANEKLFF; DNA: TGCAGTGCTAGACAGGGGGGGGCTAATGAAAAACTGTTTTTT
D: .; V: TRBV12-3/TRBV12-4; J: TRBJ2-5; size: .; CDR3: CASSSERPYQETQYF; DNA: TGTGCCAGCAGCTCCGAACGGCCCTACCAAGAGACCCAGTACTTC
D: .; V: TRBV7-6; J: TRBJ1-2; size: .; CDR3: CASSPSSQGYGYTF; DNA: TGTGCCAGCAGCCCGTCATCGCAAGGCTATGGCTACACCTTC
D: .; V: TRBV20-1; J: TRBJ2-7; size: .; CDR3: CSAARRGIGDEQYF; DNA: TGCAGTGCCGCCCGGCGGGGTATAGGTGACGAGCAGTACTTC
D: TRBD1; V: TRBV28; J: TRBJ2-2; size: few; CDR3: CASSKDRANTGELFF; DNA: TGTGCCAGCAGTAAGGACAGGGCAAACACCGGGGAGCTGTTTTTT
D: TRBD2; V: TRBV10-1; J: TRBJ2-1; size: .; CDR3: CASSESRAGHSYNVQFF; DNA: TGCGCCAGCAGTGAGTCGAGAGCGGGGCACTCCTACAATGTGCAGTTCTTC
D: TRBD2; V: TRBV7-9; J: TRBJ2-1; size: .; CDR3: CASSLGEGHNEQFF; DNA: TGTGCCAGCAGCTTAGGGGAGGGGCACAATGAGCAGTTCTTC
D: .; V: TRBV20-1; J: TRBJ2-1; size: .; CDR3: CSAEGTRNEQFF; DNA: TGCAGTGCAGAGGGGACGCGAAATGAGCAGTTCTTC
D: TRBD1; V: TRBV24-1; J: TRBJ2-7; size: many; CDR3: CATSDSGTAIYEQYF; DNA: TGTGCCACCAGTGATTCCGGGACAGCGATTTACGAGCAGTACTTC
D: .; V: TRBV25-1; J: TRBJ2-1; size: .; CDR3: CASSESAGLSSYNEQFF; DNA: TGTGCCAGCAGTGAATCTGCGGGACTTAGCTCCTACAATGAGCAGTTCTTC